Presented here are 24 T cell receptor beta chains from one specimen sequenced in a study of OX40 agonist ivuxolimab in advanced cancers. Some clones are missing from TCRdb's copy, which holds only in-frame ones; the method was immunoSEQ multiplex PCR. The table records roughly 70,000 clones, roughly 85% of them present only once. Sequenced material: CD4+ or CD8+ T cells sorted from blood, taken in a trial of the OX40 agonist ivuxolimab. Receptors originate from an adult with an advanced solid tumor such as melanoma, head and neck, liver or kidney cancer.

The rearrangement uses TRBV7-9 and TRBJ1-1; 7 positions agree with TRBD1. The CDR3 contains 14 residues. CDR1 and CDR2 (germline): SEHNR, FQNEAQ (reference sequence). The ends lost 6 bases at V and 1 base at J; junction bases unmatched: 5. CDR3 sequence reads: CASSLQGKNTEAFF. In DNA form, the CDR3 reads TGTGCCAGCAGTCTACAGGGGAAGAACACTGAAGCTTTCTTT.

The rearrangement joins TRBV7-6 to TRBJ2-7, with 7 bases that match TRBD1. Germline CDR1 is SGHVS and CDR2 is FNYEAQ. After removal of 1 base from V and 5 bases from J, the junction contained 5 bases not matched to a gene. This CDR3 has 14 amino acids. Here the CDR3 reads CASSLDTGVNEQYF. The CDR3 DNA is TGTGCCAGCAGCTTAGATACAGGGGTAAACGAGCAGTACTTC.

The V gene is TRBV6-6, the J gene TRBJ2-1, with 10 nucleotides matching TRBD2. The length of the CDR3 is 16 residues. CDR1 is MNHNY, CDR2 SVGAGI, per germline (reference sequence). With V trimmed by 6 bases and J by 7 bases, 12 bases remained unmatched. DNA for the CDR3: TGTGCCAGCAGCCGCCAGGGAGCGGGGGGGCCAAATGAGCAGTTCTTC. It specifies CASSRQGAGGPNEQFF.

This chain connects TRBV11-2 to TRBJ1-2; D ambiguous. CDR1 is SGHAT and CDR2 is FQNNGV in the germline V gene. The CDR3 covers 13 residues. The V end lost 1 base, the J end lost 5 bases, and 8 bases lay between the germline ends. This CDR3 is CASSLARYYGYTF. The CDR3 DNA reads as TGTGCCAGCAGCTTAGCTCGTTATTATGGCTACACCTTC.

V usage is TRBV30 and J usage is TRBJ2-3; 7 nucleotides align to TRBD1. CDR3 size: 16 residues. In germline, CDR1 is GTSNPN, CDR2 SVGIG (reference sequence). V was clipped by 3 bases and J by 2 bases; unmatched bases: 11. The DNA of the CDR3 is TGTGCCTGGAGGGGGGACAGCGGCCGTTACACAGATACGCAGTATTTT. Translated: CAWRGDSGRYTDTQYF.

The chain links TRBV10-3 to TRBJ2-7; tentatively, D is TRBD1 or TRBD2 (5 bases each). CDR1 ENHRY and CDR2 SYGVKD come from the germline V gene. The CDR3 is 16 residues long. V was cut by 0 bases and J by 2 bases, with 14 bases left in between. CDR3 loop: CAISESIGANTYEQYF. The CDR3 nucleotides read TGTGCCATCAGTGAGTCGATCGGGGCGAACACCTACGAGCAGTACTTC.

The chain employs TRBV7-3 and TRBJ2-5; 10 bases map to TRBD2. Germline CDR1 is SGHTA and CDR2 is FQGTGA. V lost 1 base, J lost 8 bases, and 10 bases stayed unmatched. This CDR3 region has 16 residues. Here the CDR3 DNA reads TGTGCCAGCAGCTTAAATAATCGGGCTAGCGGGGGCACCCAGTACTTC. Its translation is CASSLNNRASGGTQYF.

The V and J genes are TRBV5-6 and TRBJ1-2, with 10 bases aligning to TRBD1. Unmatched junction bases numbered 3, after V lost 4 bases and J lost 3 bases. Germline V gene lookup returns CDR1 SGHDT and CDR2 YYEEEE. The CDR3 covers 14 residues. CDR3 loop: CASSRGQGYYGYTF. CDR3 coding DNA: TGTGCCAGCAGCCGGGGACAGGGGTACTATGGCTACACCTTC.

V gene TRBV14 combines with J gene TRBJ2-5; the D gene is possibly TRBD1 (5 bases). Germline V gene data show CDR1 as SGHDN and CDR2 as FVKESK. The CDR3 loop spans 15 amino acids. V dropped 4 bases and J dropped 5 bases, with 17 bases sitting between them. CDR3 bases: TGTGCCAGCAGCCTGCGACAGTTGCCGACGGAGACCCAGTACTTC. Protein: CASSLRQLPTETQYF.

This sequence joins TRBV18 and TRBJ1-1; no clear D gene. Germline values: CDR1 KGHSH, CDR2 LQKENI. Trimming pared 3 bases from V and 4 bases from J, leaving 9 bases between. The CDR3 consists of 13 residues. The DNA of the CDR3 is TGTGCCAGCTCACCTTACGGCAGCACTGAAGCTTTCTTT. Amino acid sequence: CASSPYGSTEAFF.

Concerning this clone: One end of the junction does not line up with germline, which may come from a read error. J is TRBJ1-2 and V is TRBV28; D call uncertain. The CDR3 has 14 amino acids. The germline V gene encodes CDR1 MDHEN and CDR2 SYDVKM. This CDR3 reads CASSLWYRGYGYTF. DNA for the CDR3: TGTGCCAGCAGTCTATGGTACAGAGGCTATGGCTACACCTTC.

This clone was observed once. This chain links TRBV18 with TRBJ1-2; perhaps TRBD1 as D (6 bases). This CDR3 is built from 12 residues. V lost 3 bases, J lost 8 bases, and 10 bases lay in between. In germline, CDR1 is KGHSH, CDR2 LQKENI. The DNA for the CDR3 is TGTGCCAGCTCACCCACACAGGGCGGCTACACCTTC. Protein sequence: CASSPTQGGYTF.

The CDR3, as DNA: TGTGCCAGCAGCCCCTCCGGACAGGGAATCTCTGGAAACACCATATATTTT. Protein product: CASSPSGQGISGNTIYF. The rearrangement joins TRBV5-6 to TRBJ1-3; 8 bases agree with TRBD1. The trim removed 4 bases at V and 0 bases at J, leaving 9 bases unmatched. The CDR3 spans 17 residues. Germline V gene data show CDR1 as SGHDT and CDR2 as YYEEEE.

The rearrangement links TRBV30 to TRBJ2-2; no definite D call. Germline values: CDR1 GTSNPN, CDR2 SVGIG (reference sequence). This CDR3 comprises 14 residues. Between the trimmed V and J ends, which lost 8 bases and 5 bases, there was a span of 18 bases. CDR3 region: CARQVRPMTGELFF. As DNA, the CDR3 is TGTGCCCGGCAGGTTAGGCCGATGACCGGGGAGCTGTTTTTT.

The chain carries TRBV4-2 and TRBJ2-1; 12 nucleotides match TRBD2. With 4 bases clipped from V and 7 bases from J, the junction kept 5 bases outside the gene matches. Germline lookup yields CDR1 LGHNA and CDR2 YNFKEQ. This CDR3 has 15 residues. The CDR3 here is CASSLTSGGWNEQFF. Here the CDR3 DNA reads TGTGCCAGCAGCCTCACTAGCGGGGGGTGGAATGAGCAGTTCTTC.

Turning to this clone: Germline and junction disagree at one end, which may indicate a read error. J is TRBJ2-3 and V is TRBV5-1; 7 nucleotides agree with TRBD1. CDR3 size: 15 residues. From germline, CDR1 is SGHRS and CDR2 YFSETQ. The CDR3 nucleotides are TGCGCCGGCAGCCTAAGGACAGGAAACACAGATACGCAGTATTTT. Protein: CAGSLRTGNTDTQYF.

The rearrangement uses TRBV7-8 and TRBJ1-5, with D tentatively TRBD1 (6 bases). CDR1 and CDR2 from the germline V gene are SGHVS and FQNEAQ. This CDR3 is built from 16 residues. V dropped 0 bases and J dropped 4 bases, with 13 bases sitting between them. CDR3: CASSLAQQGGNQPQHF. CDR3 DNA sequence: TGTGCCAGCAGCTTAGCCCAACAGGGTGGAAATCAGCCCCAGCATTTT.

The chain recombines TRBV12-5 with TRBJ2-5; possible D gene TRBD1, 6 bases. Looked up from germline, CDR1 is LGHNT and CDR2 is FRNRAP. This CDR3 is built from 14 residues. V dropped 1 base and J dropped 0 bases, with 6 bases sitting between them. The chain's CDR3 is CASGLGTDQETQYF. Here the CDR3 DNA reads TGTGCTAGTGGTTTGGGGACAGACCAAGAGACCCAGTACTTC.

This clone was seen just once. At one boundary the junction diverges from the germline segment, which might be a read error. The chain combines TRBV5-1 with TRBJ1-5; D is unresolved. The CDR3 runs to 12 residues. CDR1 is SGHRS, CDR2 YFSETQ, per germline. CDR3 protein: CASSKRYQPQHF. CDR3 in DNA: TGTGCCAGCAGTAAGAGGTATCAGCCCCAGCATTTT.

The chain joins TRBV28 to TRBJ1-1; D possibly corresponds to TRBD1 (5 bases). The CDR3 has 14 amino acids. Trimming cost V 4 bases and J 6 bases, with 15 bases left between them. CDR1 and CDR2 (germline): MDHEN, SYDVKM. The CDR3 nucleotides read TGTGCCAGCAGTTCTTCAGGGAGGAAGGCTGAAGCTTTCTTT. Its translation is CASSSSGRKAEAFF.

This rearrangement joins TRBV7-2 to TRBJ2-7; 9 nucleotides line up with TRBD2. The CDR3 totals 15 residues. V dropped 1 base and J dropped 6; count of bases not matched to a gene: 7. The V gene's germline CDR1 is SGHTA and CDR2 FQGNSA. CDR3 DNA sequence: TGTGCCAGCAGCTTAGTAGCGGGAGCAGTCCCCGAGCAGTACTTC. Its protein product is CASSLVAGAVPEQYF.

This clone appeared a single time. The chain couples TRBV5-1 to TRBJ1-2, with D possibly TRBD1 on 6 matching bases. V was clipped by 0 bases and J by 1 base, with 10 bases between them. Germline V gene sequence: CDR1 SGHRS, CDR2 YFSETQ. The CDR3 is made up of 15 amino acids. DNA for the CDR3: TGCGCCAGCAGCTTGGTCCCAGGGGATAACTATGGCTACACCTTC. This translates into CASSLVPGDNYGYTF.

This chain links TRBV5-5 with TRBJ2-3, with D hard to call. The CDR3 extends over 14 amino acids. Trimming left V 0 bases short and J 0 bases short, with 5 bases between. Germline lookup yields CDR1 SGHKS and CDR2 YYEKEE (reference sequence). The CDR3 region has the DNA TGTGCCAGCAGCTTGGACGGAAGCACAGATACGCAGTATTTT. It encodes CASSLDGSTDTQYF. The entire variable domain, with the rest obtained from reference TRBV5-5 and TRBJ2-3, is as follows: DAGVTQSPTHLIKTRGQQVTLRCSPISGHKSVSWYQQVLGQGPQFIFQYYEKEERGRGNFPDRFSARQFPNYSSELNVNALLLGDSALYLCASSLDGSTDTQYFGPGTRLTVL.

This chain uses TRBV5-4 with TRBJ1-2; 12 positions agree with TRBD1. CDR1 is SGHNT and CDR2 is YYREEE in the germline V gene (reference sequence). V dropped 3 bases and J dropped 4; count of bases not matched to a gene: 7. This CDR3 spans 16 amino acids. The CDR3 bases are TGTGCCAGCAGCTCCGCAAGGGACAGGGGGCTCTATGGCTACACCTTC. Translated, it gives CASSSARDRGLYGYTF.